The next 27 T cell receptor beta chains were all read from a single sample in a study of cytomegalovirus exposure and HLA in healthy donors. With 60 Vbeta and 13 Jbeta primers, the PCR was carried out. TCRdb's table, derived via immunoSEQ multiplex PCR, lists solely in-frame clones and lacks some. The profile shows 150,000 to 200,000 clones, approximately 79% of them singletons. Specimen: PBMCs. These receptors were taken from a man in his fifties or sixties in good health and CMV-seronegative.

The gene calls are TRBV5-1 and TRBJ1-6; 9 bases are a match to TRBD1. Germline-derived CDR1 and CDR2 are SGHRS and YFSETQ. Trimming cost V 5 bases and J 5 bases; bases outside gene matches: 5. CDR3 length equals 15 residues. DNA for the CDR3: TGCGCCAGCAGTCCGGACAGGGGTAATAATTCACCCCTCCACTTT. Amino acids: CASSPDRGNNSPLHF.

The chain employs TRBV7-2 and TRBJ2-5; 8 nucleotides agree with TRBD2. The junction had 7 bases not matched to a gene; V was cut back by 1 base and J by 9 bases. CDR3 length equals 14 residues. Germline-derived CDR1 and CDR2 are SGHTA and FQGNSA. CDR3 bases: TGTGCCAGCAGCTTAGACCAGGCGGGGGGTGCCCAGTACTTC. It is translated as CASSLDQAGGAQYF. Based on the CDR3 plus reference TRBV7-2 and TRBJ2-5, the full variable domain is GAGVSQSPSNKVTEKGKDVELRCDPISGHTALYWYRQSLGQGLEFLIYFQGNSAPDKSGLPSDRFSAERTGGSVSTLTIQRTQQEDSAVYLCASSLDQAGGAQYFGPGTRLLVL.

J is TRBJ2-7 and V is TRBV2, with 8 bases lining up with TRBD2. Germline trimming cut 5 bases from V and 3 bases from J; bases unmatched to any gene: 3. This CDR3 contains 13 residues. Germline V gene data show CDR1 as SNHLY and CDR2 as FYNNEI. The CDR3 is CASSLAGGYEQYF. As DNA, the CDR3 is TGTGCCAGCAGTTTGGCGGGAGGCTACGAGCAGTACTTC.

CDR3 in amino acids: CASSPTRLAYEQYF. CDR3 nucleotide sequence: TGTGCCAGCAGCCCTACCCGACTTGCCTACGAGCAGTACTTC. The V gene is TRBV6-1, the J gene TRBJ2-7; D gene ambiguous. The CDR3 has 14 amino acids. V lost 6 bases and J 2 bases, leaving 14 bases between the germline ends. From germline, CDR1 is MNHNS and CDR2 SASEGT.

The table lists this clone with a count of one. The V and J genes are TRBV29-1 and TRBJ1-2; the D is unclear. Germline CDR1 SQVTM, CDR2 ANQGSEA. The V gene lost 7 bases and the J gene lost 7 bases, with 13 bases spanning the gap. The CDR3 contains 11 residues. Here the CDR3 reads CSGGSSGGYTF. The CDR3 DNA sequence: TGCAGCGGCGGCTCATCTGGTGGCTACACCTTC.

The chain employs TRBV5-1 and TRBJ1-1; 10 bases line up with TRBD1. V shed 3 bases, J shed 5 bases, and the junction held 10 bases outside the gene matches. The CDR3 runs 16 residues. Germline CDR1 and CDR2: SGHRS and YFSETQ. CDR3 protein: CASSSWPGQGGTEAFF. DNA of the CDR3: TGCGCCAGCAGCTCTTGGCCCGGACAGGGGGGGACTGAAGCTTTCTTT.

The gene calls are TRBV12-5 and TRBJ2-3; 8 bases agree with TRBD2. The CDR3 runs to 15 residues. The J segment lost 2 bases and the V segment lost 7 bases, leaving 8 bases of the junction unmatched. Looked up from germline, CDR1 is LGHNT and CDR2 is FRNRAP. CDR3 sequence: CASDSQRGHTDTQYF. CDR3 DNA: TGTGCTAGTGATTCCCAGCGGGGGCACACAGATACGCAGTATTTT.

This clone was observed a handful of times. The rearrangement uses TRBV7-2 and TRBJ2-5; tentatively, D is TRBD2 (5 bases). Germline-derived CDR1 and CDR2 are SGHTA and FQGNSA. V was pared by 6 bases and J by 4 bases, with 15 bases between. This CDR3 has 14 residues. CDR3 protein: CASRQRAGGETQYF. The CDR3 DNA reads TGTGCCAGCAGACAAAGGGCAGGAGGAGAGACCCAGTACTTC.

The chain is built from TRBV5-4 and TRBJ2-7, with 9 positions matching TRBD1. This CDR3 has 15 amino acids. Trimming cost V 4 bases and J 5 bases; bases outside gene matches: 10. Germline V lookup: CDR1 SGHNT, CDR2 YYREEE (reference sequence). CDR3 loop: CASSPTGGASHEQYF. In nucleotides, the CDR3 is TGTGCCAGCAGCCCTACAGGGGGCGCTTCCCACGAGCAGTACTTC.

The chain joins TRBV28 to TRBJ1-2, with D possibly matching TRBD1 (6 bases). Germline V gene sequence: CDR1 MDHEN, CDR2 SYDVKM. The germline V and J ends were trimmed by 3 bases and 4 bases, with 12 bases remaining between them. The CDR3 is 14 amino acids. The CDR3 spells CASSLPTGLYGYTF. Here the CDR3 DNA reads TGTGCCAGCAGTTTGCCTACAGGGCTCTATGGCTACACCTTC.

V gene TRBV19 combines with J gene TRBJ2-3, with 9 positions matching TRBD2. After removal of 10 bases from V and 2 bases from J, the junction contained 10 bases not matched to a gene. The V gene's germline CDR1 is LNHDA and CDR2 SQIVND (reference sequence). The CDR3 contains 15 residues. For the CDR3, the DNA is TGTGCCACCGCGACTAGCGGAGGACACACAGATACGCAGTATTTT. Protein sequence: CATATSGGHTDTQYF.

This rearrangement joins TRBV4-1 to TRBJ1-1; D unclear. The CDR3 extends over 14 amino acids. The germline CDR1 and CDR2 sequences are MGHRA and YSYEKL. V shed 0 bases and J shed 5 bases, with 10 bases lying between them. CDR3 in DNA: TGCGCCAGCAGCCAAGAAGCATGGGAGACTGAAGCTTTCTTT. Protein product: CASSQEAWETEAFF.

The chain carries TRBV4-1 and TRBJ2-1, with TRBD2 identical over 8 bases. The germline CDR1 and CDR2 sequences are MGHRA and YSYEKL. The J segment lost 0 bases and the V segment lost 2 bases, leaving 6 bases of the junction unmatched. The CDR3 spans 17 residues. The CDR3 DNA is TGCGCCAGCAGCCAATCCTCCGGGACTAGCTCCTACAATGAGCAGTTCTTC. Translating it yields CASSQSSGTSSYNEQFF.

The chain couples TRBV7-2 to TRBJ2-7; D is possibly TRBD1 (5 bases). Germline CDR1 is SGHTA and CDR2 is FQGNSA. Trimming cost V 2 bases and J 0 bases, with 8 bases left between them. The CDR3 consists of 14 residues. The CDR3 DNA reads TGTGCCAGCAGCTTACAGGGCGCCTCCTACGAGCAGTACTTC. Its protein is CASSLQGASYEQYF.

V gene TRBV6-1 combines with J gene TRBJ2-5; 7 bases match TRBD1. Germline V gene sequence: CDR1 MNHNS, CDR2 SASEGT. V trimming: 7 bases; J trimming: 5 bases; junction bases outside the gene matches: 10. The CDR3 loop spans 14 amino acids. CDR3 sequence: CASKWAGGQETQYF. The CDR3 DNA is TGTGCCAGCAAGTGGGCAGGGGGTCAGGAGACCCAGTACTTC.

The sample holds one count of this clone. The CDR3 loop is CASSSGTSGSTDTQYF. CDR3 bases: TGTGCCAGCAGCTCCGGGACTAGCGGTAGCACAGATACGCAGTATTTT. The chain uses TRBV7-2 and TRBJ2-3; 11 bases fit TRBD2. The V gene's germline CDR1 is SGHTA and CDR2 FQGNSA. V was pared by 4 bases and J by 0 bases, with 3 bases of the junction left unmatched. CDR3 length: 16 amino acids.

The chain is built from TRBV30 and TRBJ1-1, with D possibly matching TRBD1 (5 bases). This CDR3 region has 12 residues. CDR1 is GTSNPN, CDR2 SVGIG, per germline (reference sequence). V was clipped by 2 bases and J by 4 bases, with 8 bases between them. The CDR3 DNA reads TGTGCCTGGAGTCCAGACAGCACTGAAGCTTTCTTT. This sequence encodes CAWSPDSTEAFF.

This rearrangement joins TRBV29-1 to TRBJ2-7; TRBD1 matches 10 bases. Germline lookup yields CDR1 SQVTM and CDR2 ANQGSEA. J was trimmed by 6 bases and V by 4 bases; bases with no gene match: 6. This CDR3 spans 13 amino acids. CDR3 DNA: TGCAGCGTTGCCCCCGGGACAGGGGTCGAGCAGTACTTC. Translating gives CSVAPGTGVEQYF.

The rearrangement uses TRBV5-1 and TRBJ2-7; 9 positions match TRBD1. This CDR3 spans 15 amino acids. From germline, CDR1 is SGHRS and CDR2 YFSETQ. The V segment lost 1 base and the J segment 2 bases; nucleotides outside the gene matches: 4. CDR3: CASSLTGTGPYEQYF. In nucleotides, the CDR3 is TGCGCCAGCAGCTTGACCGGGACAGGGCCCTACGAGCAGTACTTC.

The chain has TRBV28 and TRBJ2-5; perhaps TRBD2 as D (6 bases). This CDR3 region has 13 residues. Germline-derived CDR1 and CDR2 are MDHEN and SYDVKM. The V end lost 5 bases, the J end lost 5 bases, and 12 bases lay between the germline ends. The CDR3 is CASSKGTGETQYF. The CDR3 DNA sequence: TGTGCCAGCAGTAAGGGGACTGGGGAGACCCAGTACTTC. The complete variable domain, with remaining parts taken from reference TRBV28 and TRBJ2-5, reads DVKVTQSSRYLVKRTGEKVFLECVQDMDHENMFWYRQDPGLGLRLIYFSYDVKMKEKGDIPEGYSVSREKKERFSLILESASTNQTSMYLCASSKGTGETQYFGPGTRLLVL.

The V gene is TRBV7-2, the J gene TRBJ2-7; 9 bases map to TRBD2. With 4 bases clipped from V and 3 bases from J, the junction kept 7 bases outside the gene matches. Germline V lookup: CDR1 SGHTA, CDR2 FQGNSA. There are 15 residues in the CDR3. Here the CDR3 DNA reads TGTGCCAGCAGCTCTTACGCGGGAGGGCTCTACGAGCAGTACTTC. Amino acids: CASSSYAGGLYEQYF.

The J gene is TRBJ1-5, the V gene TRBV21-1; the D segment call TRBD1 is taken from the table without a DNA check. TRBV21-1 corresponds to a pseudogene. The CDR3 has 17 residues. The CDR3 here is CASSKEPLGQGNQPQHF. The CDR3 DNA sequence: TGTGCCAGCAGCAAAGAGCCCCTGGGACAGGGGAATCAGCCCCAGCATTTT.

The V and J genes are TRBV7-8 and TRBJ2-2; D is ambiguous. This CDR3 is built from 15 residues. Trimming removed 0 bases from V and 4 bases from J, with 9 bases in between. CDR1 and CDR2 from the germline V gene are SGHVS and FQNEAQ. The chain's CDR3 is CASSLAPSGTGELFF. CDR3 DNA: TGTGCCAGCAGCTTAGCGCCTAGTGGCACCGGGGAGCTGTTTTTT.

This clone was recorded a few times. V and J are TRBV9 and TRBJ2-7; a weak D match, TRBD1 (6 bases). The CDR3 consists of 14 residues. Deletions cut 0 bases from V and 7 bases from J, with 14 bases between. CDR1 and CDR2 from the germline V gene are SGDLS and YYNGEE. The CDR3 here is CASSVESLRGEQYF. CDR3 in DNA: TGTGCCAGCAGCGTAGAGTCCCTCAGGGGAGAGCAGTACTTC.

The chain is built from TRBV27 and TRBJ2-7; 7 nucleotides match TRBD2. This CDR3 is 14 amino acids long. Losses at the gene ends were 3 bases for V and 6 bases for J; bases not matched to a gene: 8. Germline values: CDR1 MNHEY, CDR2 SMNVEV (reference sequence). The CDR3 protein is CASSFQAGVGEQYF. In DNA form, the CDR3 reads TGTGCCAGCAGTTTCCAGGCGGGAGTCGGCGAGCAGTACTTC.

V gene TRBV7-9 combines with J gene TRBJ2-6; a weak D match, TRBD1 (5 bases). Germline V CDR1 and CDR2: SEHNR, FQNEAQ (reference sequence). The CDR3 is 16 residues long. The V and J ends lost 6 bases and 0 bases respectively, with 12 bases between them. The CDR3: CASRAGQSSGANVLTF. The DNA for the CDR3 is TGTGCCAGCAGAGCTGGACAAAGCTCTGGGGCCAACGTCCTGACTTTC.

The chain uses TRBV4-1 and TRBJ2-2; D remains unclear. Germline CDR1 and CDR2: MGHRA and YSYEKL. V was clipped by 2 bases and J by 4 bases, with 5 bases between them. The CDR3 has 13 amino acids. CDR3 coding DNA: TGCGCCAGCAGCCAAACAACCACCGGGGAGCTGTTTTTT. Translated, it gives CASSQTTTGELFF.